This TCR beta chain was documented in a study of T cell responses to AZD1222 COVID-19 vaccine. Samples with a second dose at about 4 or about 12 weeks were pooled together. About this clone: Its antigen is currently unknown.

This table comes from immunoSEQ multiplex PCR, and its TCRdb copy is limited to in-frame clones, with some not included. This sample yields tens of thousands of clones, of which 91% are seen a single time; around 8% belongs to the top ten. The junction had 14 bases not matched to a gene; V was cut back by 3 bases and J by 9 bases. The CDR3 is 17 residues long. Germline CDR1 and CDR2: ENHRY and SYGVKD. General study findings and limits: Sampling captured repertoires only after the peak T cell response. Two AZD1222 doses significantly raised spike-specific TCR breadth and depth over controls.

The sample here was peripheral blood, taken 28 days after the second AZD1222 dose. This sequence joins TRBV10-3 and TRBJ2-1, with TRBD2 matching over 10 bases. The source of this sequence is an adult who received the AZD1222 COVID-19 vaccine. The CDR3 loop reads CAISDSRTSGDRSEQFF. CDR3 nucleotides: TGTGCCATCAGTGATTCCAGGACTAGCGGAGATCGGAGTGAGCAGTTCTTC.